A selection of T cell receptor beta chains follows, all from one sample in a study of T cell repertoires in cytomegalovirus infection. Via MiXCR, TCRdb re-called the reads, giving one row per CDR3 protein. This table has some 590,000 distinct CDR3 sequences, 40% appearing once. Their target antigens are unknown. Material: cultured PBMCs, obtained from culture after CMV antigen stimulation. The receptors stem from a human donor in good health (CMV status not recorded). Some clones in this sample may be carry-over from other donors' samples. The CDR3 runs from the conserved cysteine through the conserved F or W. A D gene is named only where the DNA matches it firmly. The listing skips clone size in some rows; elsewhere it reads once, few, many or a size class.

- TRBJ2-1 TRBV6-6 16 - CASRQRGAGSYNEQFF TGTGCCAGCAGACAACGGGGGGCCGGCTCCTACAATGAGCAGTTCTTC
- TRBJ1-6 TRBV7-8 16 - CASSLLVRRGISPLHF TGTGCCAGCAGCTTACTCGTCCGCAGGGGAATTTCACCCCTCCACTTT
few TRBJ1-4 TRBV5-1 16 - CASSLVQGSANEKLFF TGCGCCAGCAGCTTGGTACAGGGTTCAGCTAATGAAAAACTGTTTTTT
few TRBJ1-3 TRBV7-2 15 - CASSLSTGTGNTIYF TGTGCCAGCAGCTTATCGACGGGTACGGGAAACACCATATATTTT
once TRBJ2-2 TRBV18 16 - CASSAQTPSDTGELFF TGTGCCAGCTCAGCCCAGACACCCTCGGACACCGGGGAGCTGTTTTTT
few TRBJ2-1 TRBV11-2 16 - CASSLPWGPQSLKQFF TGTGCCAGCAGCTTGCCCTGGGGGCCCCAATCCCTTAAGCAGTTCTTC
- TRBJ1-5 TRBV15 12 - CASAGWNQPQHF TGTGCCTCGGCGGGGTGGAATCAGCCCCAGCATTTT
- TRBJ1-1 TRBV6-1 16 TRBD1 CASSERTGGWHTEAFF TGTGCCAGCAGTGAACGTACAGGGGGTTGGCACACTGAAGCTTTCTTT
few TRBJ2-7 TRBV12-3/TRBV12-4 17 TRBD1 CASSERNSGQGTYEQYF TGTGCCAGCAGCGAACGGAACTCCGGACAGGGGACCTACGAGCAGTACTTC
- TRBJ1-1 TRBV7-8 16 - CASSLKVGDLDTEAFF TGTGCCAGCAGCTTAAAGGTCGGGGATTTAGACACTGAAGCTTTCTTT
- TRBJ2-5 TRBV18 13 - CASSPVRGETQYF TGTGCCAGCTCACCGGTCCGTGGGGAGACCCAGTACTTC
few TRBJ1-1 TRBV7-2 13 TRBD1 CASRQGLDTEAFF TGTGCCAGCAGACAGGGGTTGGACACTGAAGCTTTCTTT
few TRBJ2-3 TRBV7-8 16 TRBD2 CASSPWTSGSPDTQYF TGTGCCAGCAGCCCTTGGACTAGCGGGAGCCCAGATACGCAGTATTTT
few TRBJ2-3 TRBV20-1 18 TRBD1 CSARGQPVSGTAPDTQYF TGCAGTGCTAGAGGGCAACCAGTCTCCGGGACAGCCCCAGATACGCAGTATTTT
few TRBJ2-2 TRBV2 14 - CASRDRFGAGELFF TGTGCCAGCAGAGACAGGTTTGGGGCCGGGGAGCTGTTTTTT
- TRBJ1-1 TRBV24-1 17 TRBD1 CATSDFASGGAETEAFF TGTGCCACCAGTGATTTTGCCTCAGGGGGCGCGGAGACTGAAGCTTTCTTT
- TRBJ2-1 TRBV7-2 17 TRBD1 CASSLSPGQGSRNEQFF TGTGCCAGCAGCTTAAGCCCAGGACAGGGCTCTAGGAATGAGCAGTTCTTC
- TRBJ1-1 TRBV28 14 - CASSLQQMNTEAFF TGTGCCAGCAGTTTGCAACAGATGAACACTGAAGCTTTCTTT
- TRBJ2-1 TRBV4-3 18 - CASSQFPGGDSLYNEQFF TGCGCCAGCAGCCAATTCCCGGGGGGGGACAGCCTGTACAATGAGCAGTTCTTC
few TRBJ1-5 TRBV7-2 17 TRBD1 CASSLNYRDRGTKPQHF TGTGCCAGCAGCTTAAACTACCGGGACAGGGGGACCAAGCCCCAGCATTTT
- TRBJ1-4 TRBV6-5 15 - CASSRGVSTNEKLFF TGTGCCAGCAGTCGAGGGGTATCAACTAATGAAAAACTGTTTTTT
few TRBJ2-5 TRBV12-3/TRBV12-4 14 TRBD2 CASSLGLAGTAQYF TGTGCCAGCAGCCTCGGACTAGCGGGAACGGCCCAGTACTTC
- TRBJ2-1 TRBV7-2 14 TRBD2 CASSPGLASIEQFF TGTGCCAGCAGCCCGGGACTAGCATCGATCGAGCAGTTCTTC
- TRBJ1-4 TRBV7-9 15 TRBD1 CASGDRDRGIEKLFF TGTGCCAGCGGCGACCGGGACAGGGGTATTGAAAAACTGTTTTTT
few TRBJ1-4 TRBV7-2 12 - CASSLEGGKLFF TGTGCCAGCAGCTTAGAGGGCGGAAAACTGTTTTTT
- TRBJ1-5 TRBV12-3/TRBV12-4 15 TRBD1 CASSFPGQGGQPQHF TGTGCCAGCAGTTTTCCGGGACAGGGGGGTCAGCCCCAGCATTTT
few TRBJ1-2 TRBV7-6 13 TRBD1 CASSSDRVHGYTF TGTGCCAGCAGCTCGGACAGGGTGCATGGCTACACCTTC